This T cell receptor beta chain was sequenced in a study of OX40 agonist ivuxolimab in advanced cancers. Study context: Three patients had partial responses: one hepatocellular carcinoma, two cutaneous melanoma.

Study-wide points: In the 0.1-3.0 mg/kg groups, partial responders showed among the lowest expansion. Dose levels from 0.1 to 3.0 mg/kg saw CD4+ and CD8+ blood T cells expand clonally by week 6.

About this clone: Its specificity is not known.

Sampling times: baseline, cycle 4 day 1, cycle 7 day 1. Using immunoSEQ multiplex PCR, the repertoire was profiled, and TCRdb retains in-frame clones only, with some absent. The sample contains tens of thousands of clones, approximately 87% of which appear only once. The source is an adult with an advanced solid tumor such as melanoma, head and neck, liver or kidney cancer. The sample in question was CD4+ or CD8+ T cells sorted from blood, obtained in a trial of the OX40 agonist ivuxolimab.

The CDR3 is CASSPPFGTQETQYF. DNA of the CDR3: TGTGCCAGCAGCCCCCCGTTTGGGACACAAGAGACCCAGTACTTC. This sequence joins TRBV7-2 and TRBJ2-5, with D possibly being TRBD1 (6 bases). Germline CDR1 SGHTA, CDR2 FQGNSA. The CDR3 runs 15 residues. The V gene lost 5 bases and the J gene lost 2 bases, with 15 bases spanning the gap.